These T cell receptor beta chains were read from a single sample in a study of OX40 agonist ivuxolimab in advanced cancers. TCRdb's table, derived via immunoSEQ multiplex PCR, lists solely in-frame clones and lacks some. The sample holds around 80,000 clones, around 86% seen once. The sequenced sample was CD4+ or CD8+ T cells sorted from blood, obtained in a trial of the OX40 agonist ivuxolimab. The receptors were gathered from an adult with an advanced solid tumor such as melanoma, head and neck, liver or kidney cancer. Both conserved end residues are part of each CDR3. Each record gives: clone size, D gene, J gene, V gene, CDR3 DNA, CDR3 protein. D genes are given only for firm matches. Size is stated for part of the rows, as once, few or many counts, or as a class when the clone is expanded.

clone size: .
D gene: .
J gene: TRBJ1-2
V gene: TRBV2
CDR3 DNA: TGTGCCAGCAGCCCATTACTAGGCGCTGGGAATGGCTACACCTTC
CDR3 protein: CASSPLLGAGNGYTF

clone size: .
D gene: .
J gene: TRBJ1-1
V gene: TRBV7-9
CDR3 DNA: TGTGCCAGCAGCTTAAACCCGGCGCCTACTGAAGCTTTCTTT
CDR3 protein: CASSLNPAPTEAFF

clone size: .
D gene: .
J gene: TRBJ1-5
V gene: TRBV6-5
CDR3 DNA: TGTGCCAGCAGTTACCGCAATCAGCCCCAGCATTTT
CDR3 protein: CASSYRNQPQHF

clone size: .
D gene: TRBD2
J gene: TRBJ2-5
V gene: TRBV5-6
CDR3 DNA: TGTGCCAGCAGCTTGACTAGCGGGGGTGTGGAGACCCAGTACTTC
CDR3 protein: CASSLTSGGVETQYF

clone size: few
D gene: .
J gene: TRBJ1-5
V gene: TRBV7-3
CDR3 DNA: TGTGCCAGCAGCTTTGGGGTCTGGACGGTCAGCAATCAGCCCCAGCATTTT
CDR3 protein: CASSFGVWTVSNQPQHF

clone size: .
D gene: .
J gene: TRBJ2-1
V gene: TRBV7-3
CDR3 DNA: TGTGCCAGCAGCCCGACAGTGTCTTTATACAATGAGCAGTTCTTC
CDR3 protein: CASSPTVSLYNEQFF

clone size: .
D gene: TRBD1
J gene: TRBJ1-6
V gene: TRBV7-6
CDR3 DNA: TGTGCCAGCAGCTCCGGGACAGGCAATTCACCCCTCCACTTT
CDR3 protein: CASSSGTGNSPLHF

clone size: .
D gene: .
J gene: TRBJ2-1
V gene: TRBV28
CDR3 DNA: TGTGCCAGCAGTCCCCCGACAGTCAATGAGCAGTTCTTC
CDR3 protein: CASSPPTVNEQFF

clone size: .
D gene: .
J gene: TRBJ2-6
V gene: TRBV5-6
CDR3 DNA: TGTGCCAGCAGCATGTCACTGAGCCACTCTGCTGGGGCCAACGTCCTGACTTTC
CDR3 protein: CASSMSLSHSAGANVLTF

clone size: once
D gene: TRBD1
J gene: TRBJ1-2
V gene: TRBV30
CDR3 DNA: TGTGCCTGGAGGGACAGGGGGTATGGCTACACCTTC
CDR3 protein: CAWRDRGYGYTF

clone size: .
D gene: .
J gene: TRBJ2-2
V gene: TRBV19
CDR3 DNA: TGTGCCAGTAGTATAGATCTATCGGTGAACACCGGGGAGCTGTTTTTT
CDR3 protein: CASSIDLSVNTGELFF

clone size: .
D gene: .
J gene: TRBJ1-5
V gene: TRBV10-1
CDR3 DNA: TGCGCCAGCAGCGCAGAGAACGTCAGGCGAAACAATCAGCCCCAGCATTTT
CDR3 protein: CASSAENVRRNNQPQHF

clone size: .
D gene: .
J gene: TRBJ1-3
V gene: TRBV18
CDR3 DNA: TGTGCCAGCTCACCGGATGGAAACACCATATATTTT
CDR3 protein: CASSPDGNTIYF

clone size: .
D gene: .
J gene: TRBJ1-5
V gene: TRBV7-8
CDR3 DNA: TGTGCCAGCAGCTCCGCGGGGAATCAGCCCCAGCATTTT
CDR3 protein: CASSSAGNQPQHF

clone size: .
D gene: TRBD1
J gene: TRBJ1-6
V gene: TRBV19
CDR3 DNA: TGTGCCAGTAACCCTCAGGGGGCAAATTCACCCCTCCACTTT
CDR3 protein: CASNPQGANSPLHF

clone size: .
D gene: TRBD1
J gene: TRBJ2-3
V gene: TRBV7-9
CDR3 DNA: TGTGCCAGCAGCGCCCTGACAGGGCCCACAGATACGCAGTATTTT
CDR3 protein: CASSALTGPTDTQYF

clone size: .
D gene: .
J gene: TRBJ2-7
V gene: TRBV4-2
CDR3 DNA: TGTGCCAGCAGCCAAGGGAGACAAACCTACGAGCAGTACTTC
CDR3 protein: CASSQGRQTYEQYF

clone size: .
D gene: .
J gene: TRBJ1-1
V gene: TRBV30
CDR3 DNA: TGTGCCTGGAGTGTAGGTGCGAACACTGAAGCTTTCTTT
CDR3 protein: CAWSVGANTEAFF

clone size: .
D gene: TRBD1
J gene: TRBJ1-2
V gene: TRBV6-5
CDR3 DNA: TGTGCCAGCAGTGTAGGGACAGCGAATGGCTACACCTTC
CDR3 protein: CASSVGTANGYTF

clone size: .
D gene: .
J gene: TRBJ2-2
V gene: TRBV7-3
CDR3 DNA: TGTGCCAGCAGCCAAATAACAGGGTGGAACGGGGAGCTGTTTTTT
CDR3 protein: CASSQITGWNGELFF

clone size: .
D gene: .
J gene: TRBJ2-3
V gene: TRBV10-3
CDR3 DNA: TGTGCCATCAGTGAGTCTGGCAGGGTCTTGACAGATACGCAGTATTTT
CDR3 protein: CAISESGRVLTDTQYF

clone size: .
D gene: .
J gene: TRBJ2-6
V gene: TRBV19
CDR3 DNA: TGTGCCAGTAGTATAACAACAGGGCGGCTCTCTGGGGCCAACGTCCTGACTTTC
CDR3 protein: CASSITTGRLSGANVLTF

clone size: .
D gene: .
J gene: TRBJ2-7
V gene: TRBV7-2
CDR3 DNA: TGTGCCAGCAGCACTCATTACGAGCAGTACTTC
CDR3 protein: CASSTHYEQYF

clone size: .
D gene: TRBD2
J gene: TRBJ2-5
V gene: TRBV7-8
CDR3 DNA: TGTGCCAGCAGCTTAGGACTAGCGGAAGAGACCCAGTACTTC
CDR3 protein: CASSLGLAEETQYF

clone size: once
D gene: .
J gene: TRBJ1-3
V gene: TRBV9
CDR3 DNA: TGTGCCAGCAGCGTAGAGGACTCTGGAAACACCATATATTTT
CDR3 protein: CASSVEDSGNTIYF